This is a list of T cell receptor beta chains from one sample in a study of cytomegalovirus exposure and HLA in healthy donors. Sequencing was performed with immunoSEQ multiplex PCR; in TCRdb, only in-frame clones are kept and a portion is missing. The sample has some 140,000 clones, over 60% seen once. Sequenced input: PBMCs. All receptors derive from a male donor in good health and CMV-seropositive. CDR3s include the opening cysteine and the closing phenylalanine or tryptophan. Only some rows state a clone size, as once, few, many or a class for expanded clones.

v_call	j_call	cdr3_length	clone_size	cdr3_aa
TRBV30	TRBJ2-5	14	-	CAWSPTSGRETQYF
TRBV7-2	TRBJ2-3	14	-	CASSLSGDYDTQYF
TRBV7-9	TRBJ1-1	14	-	CASSTTGKDTEAFF
TRBV18	TRBJ2-7	13	-	CASSSGPSYEQYF
TRBV4-2	TRBJ1-2	15	-	CASSQDGSGGYGYTF
TRBV7-6	TRBJ1-4	15	-	CASSSGQGSTEKLFF
TRBV7-2	TRBJ1-6	15	-	CASSLGQGYRSPLHF
TRBV4-1	TRBJ1-3	14	-	CASSQGTGGYTIYF
TRBV6-6	TRBJ2-5	16	once	CASSYGGTGGGETQYF
TRBV19	TRBJ1-5	14	-	CASSYRGLGQPQHF
TRBV7-6	TRBJ2-1	17	-	CASSSETRGFIKGEQFF
TRBV5-1	TRBJ1-1	14	-	CASSLYGRDTEAFF
TRBV5-4	TRBJ2-2	15	-	CASNVAGRTAGELFF
TRBV7-9	TRBJ1-2	13	-	CASRTDSVYGYTF
TRBV4-1	TRBJ2-2	17	-	CASSHVGAGEVGGELFF
TRBV7-9	TRBJ1-1	17	-	CASSLARDIALNTEAFF
TRBV7-6	TRBJ1-3	17	-	CASSRDRGQGLRNTIYF
TRBV18	TRBJ2-1	15	-	CASSPGTGAHDEQFF
TRBV6-1	TRBJ1-4	14	-	CASSSQGLGEKLFF
TRBV15	TRBJ2-6	16	few	CATSGQGAGGANVLTF
TRBV5-4	TRBJ2-1	14	-	CASSSGLAYNEQFF
TRBV4-3	TRBJ2-7	13	few	CASSQDELYEQYF
TRBV5-4	TRBJ1-2	13	-	CASSPDRDYGYTF
TRBV7-2	TRBJ2-5	16	-	CASSSMTGGIRETQYF
TRBV19	TRBJ1-5	13	-	CASSILVNQPQHF
TRBV7-6	TRBJ2-5	16	-	CASSSLTSGSQETQYF
TRBV6-5	TRBJ2-3	15	-	CASRLSETTTDTQYF
TRBV7-9	TRBJ2-7	14	-	CASSLVSRGDEQYF
TRBV19	TRBJ1-3	15	-	CASSGGQGPGNTIYF
TRBV10-1	TRBJ2-2	16	-	CASSEGRTLSTGELFF
TRBV11-3	TRBJ2-3	13	-	CASSYRPRDTQYF
TRBV7-6	TRBJ1-2	13	-	CASSWEEGYGYTF
TRBV6-5	TRBJ2-5	13	-	CASSYGTQETQYF